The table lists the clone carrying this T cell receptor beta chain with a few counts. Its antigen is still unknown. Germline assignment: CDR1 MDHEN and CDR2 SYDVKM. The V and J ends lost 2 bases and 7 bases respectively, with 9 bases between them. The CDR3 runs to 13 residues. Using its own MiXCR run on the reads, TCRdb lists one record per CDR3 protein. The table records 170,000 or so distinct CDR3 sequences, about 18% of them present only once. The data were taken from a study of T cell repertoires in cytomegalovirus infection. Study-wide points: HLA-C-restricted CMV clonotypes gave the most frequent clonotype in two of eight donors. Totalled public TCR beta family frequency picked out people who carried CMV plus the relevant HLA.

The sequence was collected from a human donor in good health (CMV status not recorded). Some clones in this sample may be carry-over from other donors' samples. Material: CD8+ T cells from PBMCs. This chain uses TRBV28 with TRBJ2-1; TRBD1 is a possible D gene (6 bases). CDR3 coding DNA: TGTGCCAGCAGTTTAATGGGGGCGAATGAGCAGTTCTTC. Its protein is CASSLMGANEQFF.